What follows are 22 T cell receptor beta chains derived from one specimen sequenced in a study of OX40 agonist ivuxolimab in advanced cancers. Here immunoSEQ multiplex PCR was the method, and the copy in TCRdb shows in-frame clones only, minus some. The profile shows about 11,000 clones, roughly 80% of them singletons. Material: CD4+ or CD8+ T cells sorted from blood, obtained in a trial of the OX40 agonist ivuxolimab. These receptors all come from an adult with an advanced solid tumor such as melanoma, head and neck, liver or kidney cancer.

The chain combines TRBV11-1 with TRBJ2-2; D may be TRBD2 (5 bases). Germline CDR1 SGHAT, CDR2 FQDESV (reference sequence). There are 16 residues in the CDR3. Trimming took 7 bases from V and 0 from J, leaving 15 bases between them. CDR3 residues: CASIDSGSANTGELFF. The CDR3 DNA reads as TGTGCCAGCATCGACTCTGGGAGCGCGAACACCGGGGAGCTGTTTTTT.

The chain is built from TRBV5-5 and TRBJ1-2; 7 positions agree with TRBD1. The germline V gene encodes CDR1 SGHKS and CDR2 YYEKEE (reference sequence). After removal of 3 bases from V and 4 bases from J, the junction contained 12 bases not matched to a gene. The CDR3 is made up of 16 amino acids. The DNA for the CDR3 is TGTGCCAGCAGCTCAGCCATCCGGGCAGGGGGCTATGGCTACACCTTC. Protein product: CASSSAIRAGGYGYTF.

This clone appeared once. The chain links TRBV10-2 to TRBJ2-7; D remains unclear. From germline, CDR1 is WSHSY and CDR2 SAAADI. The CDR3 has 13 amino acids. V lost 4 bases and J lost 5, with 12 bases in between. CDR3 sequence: CASSVMERNEQYF. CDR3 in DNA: TGCGCCAGCAGTGTGATGGAAAGGAACGAGCAGTACTTC.

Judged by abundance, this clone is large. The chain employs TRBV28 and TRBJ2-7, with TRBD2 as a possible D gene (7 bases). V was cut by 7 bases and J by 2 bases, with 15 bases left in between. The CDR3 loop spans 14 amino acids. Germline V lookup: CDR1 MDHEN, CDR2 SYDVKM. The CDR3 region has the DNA TGTGCCAGCACCCTTCGGGGGGCTACCTACGAGCAGTACTTC. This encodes CASTLRGATYEQYF.

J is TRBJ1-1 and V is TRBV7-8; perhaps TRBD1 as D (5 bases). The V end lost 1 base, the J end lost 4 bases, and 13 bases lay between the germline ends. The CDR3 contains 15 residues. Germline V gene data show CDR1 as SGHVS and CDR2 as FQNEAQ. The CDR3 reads CASSLDSGDGTEAFF. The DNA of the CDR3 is TGTGCCAGCAGCTTAGATTCCGGGGACGGCACTGAAGCTTTCTTT.

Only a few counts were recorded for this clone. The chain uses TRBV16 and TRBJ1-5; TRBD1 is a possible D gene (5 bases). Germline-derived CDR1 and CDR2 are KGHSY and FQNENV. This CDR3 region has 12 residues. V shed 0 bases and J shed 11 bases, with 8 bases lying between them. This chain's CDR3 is CASSQSTGAQHF. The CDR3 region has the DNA TGTGCCAGCAGCCAATCGACGGGGGCCCAGCATTTT. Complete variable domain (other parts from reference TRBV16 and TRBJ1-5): GEEVAQTPKHLVRGEGQKAKLYCAPIKGHSYVFWYQQVLKNEFKFLISFQNENVFDETGMPKERFSAKCLPNSPCSLEIQATKLEDSAVYFCASSQSTGAQHFGDGTRLSIL.

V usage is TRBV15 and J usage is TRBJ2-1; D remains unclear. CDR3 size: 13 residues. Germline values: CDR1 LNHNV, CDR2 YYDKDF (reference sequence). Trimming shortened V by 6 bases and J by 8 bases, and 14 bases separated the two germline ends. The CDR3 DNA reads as TGTGCCACCAGAGTACCCCTTACGGATGAGCAGTTCTTC. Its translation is CATRVPLTDEQFF.

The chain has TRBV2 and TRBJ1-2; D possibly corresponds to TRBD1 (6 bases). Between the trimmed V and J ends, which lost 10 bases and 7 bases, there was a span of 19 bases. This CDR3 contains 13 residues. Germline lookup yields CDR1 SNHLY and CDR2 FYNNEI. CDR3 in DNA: TGTGCCAAGGAGGACAGTAAAGATCTTGGCTACACCTTC. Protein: CAKEDSKDLGYTF.

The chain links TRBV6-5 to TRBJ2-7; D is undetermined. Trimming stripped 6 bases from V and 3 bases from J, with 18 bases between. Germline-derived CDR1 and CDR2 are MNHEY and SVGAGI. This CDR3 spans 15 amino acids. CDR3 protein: CASSPGFSRHYEQYF. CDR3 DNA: TGTGCCAGCAGCCCGGGTTTTTCTAGACACTACGAGCAGTACTTC.

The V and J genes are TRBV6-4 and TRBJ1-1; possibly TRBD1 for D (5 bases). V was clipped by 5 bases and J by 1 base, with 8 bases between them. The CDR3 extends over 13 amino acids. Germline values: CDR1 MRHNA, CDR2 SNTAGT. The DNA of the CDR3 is TGTGCCAGCAGTCAGGGCCGGAACACTGAAGCTTTCTTT. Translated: CASSQGRNTEAFF.

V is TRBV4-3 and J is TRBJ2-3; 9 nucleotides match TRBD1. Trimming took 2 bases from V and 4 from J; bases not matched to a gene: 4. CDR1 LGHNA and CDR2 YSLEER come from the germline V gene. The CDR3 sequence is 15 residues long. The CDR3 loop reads CASSQTGQGSDTQYF. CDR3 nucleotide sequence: TGCGCCAGCAGCCAAACGGGACAGGGCTCAGATACGCAGTATTTT.

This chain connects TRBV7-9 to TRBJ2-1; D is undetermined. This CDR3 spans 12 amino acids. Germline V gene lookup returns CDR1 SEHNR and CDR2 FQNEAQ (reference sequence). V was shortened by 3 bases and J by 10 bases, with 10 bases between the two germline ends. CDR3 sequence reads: CASSLRGLEQFF. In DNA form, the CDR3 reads TGTGCCAGCAGCTTGAGAGGTTTGGAGCAGTTCTTC.

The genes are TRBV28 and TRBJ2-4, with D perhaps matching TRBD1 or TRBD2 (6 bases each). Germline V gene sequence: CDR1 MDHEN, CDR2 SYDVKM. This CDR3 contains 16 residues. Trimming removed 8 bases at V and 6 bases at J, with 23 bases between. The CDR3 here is CASATWGSGAGNIQYF. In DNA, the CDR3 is TGTGCCAGCGCAACGTGGGGGTCGGGGGCCGGAAACATTCAGTACTTC.

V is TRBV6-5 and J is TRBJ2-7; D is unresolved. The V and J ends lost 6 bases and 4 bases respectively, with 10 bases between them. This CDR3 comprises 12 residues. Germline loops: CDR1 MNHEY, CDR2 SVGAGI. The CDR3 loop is CASSPTAYEQYF. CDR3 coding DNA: TGTGCCAGCAGCCCAACAGCGTACGAGCAGTACTTC.

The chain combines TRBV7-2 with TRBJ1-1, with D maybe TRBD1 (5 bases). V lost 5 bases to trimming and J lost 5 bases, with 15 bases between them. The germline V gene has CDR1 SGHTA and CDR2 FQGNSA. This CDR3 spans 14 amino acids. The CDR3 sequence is CASSVAGGRTEAFF. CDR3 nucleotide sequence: TGTGCCAGCAGCGTGGCGGGGGGAAGGACTGAAGCTTTCTTT.

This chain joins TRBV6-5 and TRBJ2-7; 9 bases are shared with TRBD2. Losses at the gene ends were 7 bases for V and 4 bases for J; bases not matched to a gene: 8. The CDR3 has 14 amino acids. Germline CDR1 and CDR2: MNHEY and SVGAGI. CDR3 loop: CASTAGGLRYEQYF. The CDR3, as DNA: TGTGCCAGCACGGCGGGAGGGTTACGGTACGAGCAGTACTTC.

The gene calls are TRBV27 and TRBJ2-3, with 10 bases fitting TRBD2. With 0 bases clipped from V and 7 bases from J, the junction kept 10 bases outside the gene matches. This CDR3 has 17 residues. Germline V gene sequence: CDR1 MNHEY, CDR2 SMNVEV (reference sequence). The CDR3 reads CASSLSSSSGGAYTQYF. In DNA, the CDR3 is TGTGCCAGCAGTTTATCGTCGTCTAGCGGGGGCGCCTATACGCAGTATTTT.

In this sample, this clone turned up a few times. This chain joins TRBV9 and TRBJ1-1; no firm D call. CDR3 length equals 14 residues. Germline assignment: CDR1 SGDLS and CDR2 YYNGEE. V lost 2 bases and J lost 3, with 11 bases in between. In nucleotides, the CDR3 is TGTGCCAGCAGCGTCTACGGCGGGGACACTGAAGCTTTCTTT. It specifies CASSVYGGDTEAFF.

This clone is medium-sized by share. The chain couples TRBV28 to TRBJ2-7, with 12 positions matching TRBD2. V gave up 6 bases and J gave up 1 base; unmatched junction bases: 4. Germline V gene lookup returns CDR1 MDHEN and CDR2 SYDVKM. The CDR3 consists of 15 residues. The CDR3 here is CASRVTSGRSYEQYF. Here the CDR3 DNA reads TGTGCCAGCAGAGTCACTAGCGGGAGGTCCTACGAGCAGTACTTC. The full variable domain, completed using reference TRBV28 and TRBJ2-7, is DVKVTQSSRYLVKRTGEKVFLECVQDMDHENMFWYRQDPGLGLRLIYFSYDVKMKEKGDIPEGYSVSREKKERFSLILESASTNQTSMYLCASRVTSGRSYEQYFGPGTRLTVT.

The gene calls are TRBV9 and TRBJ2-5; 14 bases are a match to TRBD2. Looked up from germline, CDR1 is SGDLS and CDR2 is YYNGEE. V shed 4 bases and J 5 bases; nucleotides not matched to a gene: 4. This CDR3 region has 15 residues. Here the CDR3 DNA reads TGTGCCAGCAGCACGGGACTAGCGGGAGTGGAGACCCAGTACTTC. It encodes CASSTGLAGVETQYF.

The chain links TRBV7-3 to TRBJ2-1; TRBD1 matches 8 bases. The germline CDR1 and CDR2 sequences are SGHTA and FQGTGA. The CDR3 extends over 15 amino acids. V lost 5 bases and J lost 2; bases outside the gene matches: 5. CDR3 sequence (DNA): TGTGCCAGCAGCGTCGGACAGGGCACCTACAATGAGCAGTTCTTC. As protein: CASSVGQGTYNEQFF.

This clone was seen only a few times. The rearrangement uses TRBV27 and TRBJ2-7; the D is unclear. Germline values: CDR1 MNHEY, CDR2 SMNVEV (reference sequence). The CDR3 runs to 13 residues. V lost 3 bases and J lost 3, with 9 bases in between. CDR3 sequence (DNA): TGTGCCAGCAGTTTGAGCTTTCTCTACGAGCAGTACTTC. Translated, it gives CASSLSFLYEQYF.